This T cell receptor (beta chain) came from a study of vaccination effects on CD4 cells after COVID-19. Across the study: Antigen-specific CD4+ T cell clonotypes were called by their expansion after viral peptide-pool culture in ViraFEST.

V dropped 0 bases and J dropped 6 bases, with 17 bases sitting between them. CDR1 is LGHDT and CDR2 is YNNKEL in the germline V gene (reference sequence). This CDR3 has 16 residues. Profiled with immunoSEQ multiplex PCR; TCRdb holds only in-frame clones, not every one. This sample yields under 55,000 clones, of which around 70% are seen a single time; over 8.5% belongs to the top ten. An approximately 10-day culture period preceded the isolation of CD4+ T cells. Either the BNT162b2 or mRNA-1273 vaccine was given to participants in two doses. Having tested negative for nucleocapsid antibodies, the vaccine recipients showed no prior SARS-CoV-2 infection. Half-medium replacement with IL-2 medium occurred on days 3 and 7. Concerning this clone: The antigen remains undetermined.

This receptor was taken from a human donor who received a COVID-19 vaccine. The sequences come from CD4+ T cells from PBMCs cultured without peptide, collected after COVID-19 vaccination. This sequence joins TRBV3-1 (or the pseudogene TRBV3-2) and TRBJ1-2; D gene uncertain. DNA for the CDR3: TGTGCCAGCAGCCAAGATCTTCCAGCCGTTTGGAATGGCTACACCTTC. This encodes CASSQDLPAVWNGYTF.